A selection of T cell receptor beta chains follows, all from one sample in a study of T cell clusters in autoimmune cytopenias. TCRdb reanalyzed the multiplex PCR reads, giving one entry per CDR3 protein sequence and no DNA. The table for this sample gives fewer than 7,500 distinct CDR3 sequences. The sample was also linked to a second study, of T cell repertoires in aging, cancer and after chemotherapy.

The sequencing sample was made of peripheral blood. The receptor set was obtained from a human donor in good health. CDR3s include the opening cysteine and the closing phenylalanine or tryptophan. A row's size may be missing; if present it is once, few, many or a size class.

>TRBJ2-7|TRBV5-4|medium-sized
CASSMPGPSWEQYF
>TRBJ2-5|TRBV6-2/TRBV6-3|-
CASSSGVQETQYF
>TRBJ2-1|TRBV6-5|medium-sized
CASRTSGGVEFF
>TRBJ1-2|TRBV6-5|-
CASSYSFDLSDPGYTF
>TRBJ2-2|TRBV29-1|large
CSVEGRTGELFF
>TRBJ2-2|TRBV27|medium-sized
CASSLQVLETGELFF
>TRBJ2-1|TRBV15|-
CATSRDLSGRDEQFF
>TRBJ2-5|TRBV10-3|-
CAISDRETTKLTQYF
>TRBJ2-1|TRBV12-3/TRBV12-4|-
CASRLLLASEQFF
>TRBJ2-1|TRBV30|medium-sized
CAWSVFFDNEQFF
>TRBJ1-2|TRBV19|-
CASSIGRGTGGYTF
>TRBJ2-5|TRBV12-3/TRBV12-4|medium-sized
CASSSGRRETQYF
>TRBJ2-4|TRBV5-6|medium-sized
CASSSGSTPLAKNIQYF
>TRBJ2-3|TRBV13|-
CASSQPPGASTDTQYF
>TRBJ2-1|TRBV29-1|medium-sized
CSVETSGGPYNEQFF
>TRBJ2-5|TRBV29-1|-
CSVAGVQETQYF
>TRBJ1-2|TRBV5-1|-
CASSPGQGAAQQYYGYTF
>TRBJ2-3|TRBV12-3/TRBV12-4|medium-sized
CASSFGGGGTDTQYF
>TRBJ2-1|TRBV29-1|medium-sized
CSVWDRVSYNEQFF
>TRBJ2-7|TRBV5-6|medium-sized
CASSFYRIAYEQYF
>TRBJ1-6|TRBV6-1|medium-sized
CASSGGGADNSPLHF
>TRBJ2-1|TRBV6-2/TRBV6-3|-
CASSFRETSSYNEQFF
>TRBJ2-7|TRBV15|medium-sized
CATSRDLGRTYEQYF
>TRBJ2-7|TRBV11-1|-
CASSFRDRGNEQYF
>TRBJ2-1|TRBV5-5|medium-sized
CASSLVSGGVFVNEQFF
>TRBJ2-2|TRBV5-6|-
CASSWDFQNTGELFF
>TRBJ1-2|TRBV29-1|medium-sized
CSAGQGRNYGYTF
>TRBJ2-7|TRBV6-1|-
CASSEMGYEQYF
>TRBJ1-6|TRBV5-4|-
CASSLASQGVGSPLHF
>TRBJ2-5|TRBV27|-
CASRTRVQETQYF
>TRBJ1-2|TRBV11-2|-
CASSLEYPRGYTF
>TRBJ2-5|TRBV30|medium-sized
CAWRLPGWETQYF
>TRBJ1-5|TRBV6-1|-
CASSYSTGRGNQPQHF
>TRBJ2-3|TRBV6-4|medium-sized
CASSEGQGTDTQYF
>TRBJ2-6|TRBV19|medium-sized
CASSIGETGANVLTF
>TRBJ1-4|TRBV19|-
CASSAIWATNEKLFF
>TRBJ1-5|TRBV19|-
CASSIRRASNQPQHF
>TRBJ1-5|TRBV12-3/TRBV12-4|-
CASSFRQAGNQPQHF
>TRBJ1-1|TRBV5-5|-
CASSNYLRAEAFF
>TRBJ2-2|TRBV19|medium-sized
CASSMGQFGELFF
>TRBJ1-3|TRBV11-1|medium-sized
CASSVPSGNTIYF